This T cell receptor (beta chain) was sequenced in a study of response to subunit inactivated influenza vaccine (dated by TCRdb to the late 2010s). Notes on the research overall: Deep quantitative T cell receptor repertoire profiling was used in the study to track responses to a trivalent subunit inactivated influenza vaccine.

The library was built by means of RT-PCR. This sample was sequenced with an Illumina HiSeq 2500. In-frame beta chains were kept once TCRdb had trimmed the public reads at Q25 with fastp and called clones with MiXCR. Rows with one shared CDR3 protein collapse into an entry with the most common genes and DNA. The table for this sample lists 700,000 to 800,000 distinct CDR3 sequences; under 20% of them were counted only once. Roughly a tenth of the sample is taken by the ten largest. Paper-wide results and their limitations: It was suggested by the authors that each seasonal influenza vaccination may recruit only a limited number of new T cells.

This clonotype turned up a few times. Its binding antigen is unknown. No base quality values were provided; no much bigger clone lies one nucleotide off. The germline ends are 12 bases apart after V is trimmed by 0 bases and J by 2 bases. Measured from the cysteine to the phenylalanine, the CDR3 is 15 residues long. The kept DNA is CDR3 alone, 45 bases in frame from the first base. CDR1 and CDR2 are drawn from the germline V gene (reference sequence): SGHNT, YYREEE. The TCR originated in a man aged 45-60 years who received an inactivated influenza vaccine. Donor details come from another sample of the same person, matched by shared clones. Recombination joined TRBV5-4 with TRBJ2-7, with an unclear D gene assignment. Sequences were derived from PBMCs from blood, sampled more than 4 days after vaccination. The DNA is TGTGCCAGCAGCTTGGGAGGTGCGGCGCCCTACGAGCAGTACTTC. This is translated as CASSLGGAAPYEQYF.